The 2 T cell receptor beta chains presented below share a single source sample, sequenced in a study of blood T cell repertoires in COVID-19. Method: immunoSEQ multiplex PCR; TCRdb's copy keeps in-frame clones and lacks some. The repertoire holds over 600,000 clones, with just under 90% as singletons. Sample: peripheral blood. These receptors came from a woman aged 18-29 years with acute or convalescent COVID-19.

This rearrangement joins TRBV5-4 to TRBJ1-2; 11 bases match TRBD1. Germline assignment: CDR1 SGHNT and CDR2 YYREEE (reference sequence). The CDR3 length is 14 residues. J gave up 4 bases and V 5 bases, and 4 bases lay outside the gene matches. The CDR3 reads CASRRTGGPYGYTF. The CDR3 coding sequence is TGTGCCAGCAGGCGGACAGGGGGCCCCTATGGCTACACCTTC.

This clone was counted a single time. The V call is TRBV5-1, the J call TRBJ1-6, with D tentatively TRBD1 (5 bases). The CDR3 loop spans 11 amino acids. With 5 bases removed from V and 12 bases from J, the gap between germline ends came to 9 bases. Germline assignment: CDR1 SGHRS and CDR2 YFSETQ. The CDR3 sequence is CASSSGEPLHF. CDR3 in DNA: TGCGCCAGCAGTTCGGGGGAACCCCTCCACTTT.